This T cell receptor beta chain was sequenced for a study of graft-versus-host responses after intestinal transplantation. As regards this clone: Its antigen is as yet unknown.

V shed 3 bases and J shed 0 bases, with 18 bases lying between them. Germline CDR1 LNHDA, CDR2 SQIVND (reference sequence). The CDR3 totals 19 residues. The data were produced by immunoSEQ multiplex PCR, yet TCRdb's version contains in-frame clones alone and is incomplete. The table records tens of thousands of clones, more than 85% of them present only once. The clonotype was recovered from a human donor who was the organ donor for an intestinal transplant. Sequences were derived from unstimulated CD8+ T cells sorted from spleen or lymph node cells, sampled before transplant. The chain is built from TRBV19 and TRBJ1-6; a weak D match, TRBD1 (5 bases). CDR3 nucleotides: TGTGCCAGTAGTATGACGATTCAGGGATCGTCCTCCTATAATTCACCCCTCCACTTT. It is translated as CASSMTIQGSSSYNSPLHF.